A selection of T cell receptor beta chains follows, all from one sample in a study of shared clonotypes between healthy human individuals. Sequenced by immunoSEQ multiplex PCR; TCRdb stores in-frame clones only, minus some. Of some 1,900,000 clones in the sample, about 94% were seen once. The sample taken for sequencing was naive CD8+ T cells sorted from blood. These receptors all come from a man aged 18 to 29 in good health. The CDR3 runs from the conserved cysteine through the conserved F or W. Fields, in order: CDR3 length, V gene, J gene, CDR3 protein.

13,TRBV30,TRBJ1-5,CAWEQGGNQPQHF
12,TRBV5-4,TRBJ1-1,CASSWDRTEAFF
16,TRBV12-5,TRBJ1-5,CASGLATGSGNQPQHF
14,TRBV27,TRBJ2-7,CASSSRGGESEQYF
17,TRBV11-2,TRBJ2-7,CASSRRDLPLGYYEQYF
14,TRBV9,TRBJ1-2,CASSDTGSNYGYTF
15,TRBV11-2,TRBJ2-7,CASSLRAGSSYEQYF
15,TRBV2,TRBJ2-2,CASMDTGKNTGELFF
15,TRBV7-8,TRBJ2-5,CASSLAQWGRETQYF
17,TRBV11-3,TRBJ2-3,CASSLDSQGAFTDTQYF
19,TRBV7-9,TRBJ1-3,CASSILTGGLIVSGNTIYF
15,TRBV4-3,TRBJ2-1,CASSQGLAGVSEQFF
17,TRBV7-8,TRBJ2-2,CASSLVRGFPNTGELFF
13,TRBV27,TRBJ2-7,CASSPDTSYEQYF
13,TRBV4-3,TRBJ1-4,CASSLGQLEKLFF
13,TRBV19,TRBJ2-3,CASSSGYSDTQYF
16,TRBV7-2,TRBJ2-3,CASSLGTSVGTDTQYF
17,TRBV29-1,TRBJ1-3,CSVEDPGHQISGNTIYF
15,TRBV7-9,TRBJ2-7,CASSQDRGRIYEQYF
15,TRBV6-5,TRBJ2-7,CASSAPGGTSYEQYF
13,TRBV5-1,TRBJ2-7,CASSLEDSYEQYF
17,TRBV4-1,TRBJ2-3,CASSHRGDGEHTDTQYF
14,TRBV4-1,TRBJ1-3,CASSQVGSGNTIYF
12,TRBV7-9,TRBJ2-1,CASSLTYNEQFF
14,TRBV14,TRBJ1-2,CASSHRDIAYGYTF
15,TRBV7-2,TRBJ2-7,CASSSGGSGFYEQYF
17,TRBV4-1,TRBJ2-1,CASSQDTVPGGINEQFF
14,TRBV4-3,TRBJ2-7,CASSQELASYEQYF
13,TRBV10-2,TRBJ1-1,CASSDSLNTEAFF
14,TRBV5-6,TRBJ2-7,CASSPSLGSYEQYF
15,TRBV28,TRBJ2-7,CASREGQFLADEQYF
15,TRBV29-1,TRBJ2-2,CSVDGSGVGTGELFF
17,TRBV27,TRBJ2-3,CASSPIPLVQGTDTQYF
20,TRBV14,TRBJ2-5,CASSQGTGGVLWGDQETQYF
14,TRBV28,TRBJ1-5,CASSLTGTNQPQHF
13,TRBV15,TRBJ2-1,CATSRGHYNEQFF
13,TRBV2,TRBJ2-3,CASSDAGRDTQYF
12,TRBV2,TRBJ1-2,CASDLVQGGYTF
16,TRBV27,TRBJ1-2,CASSPRADFLLNGYTF
12,TRBV14,TRBJ2-1,CASSQWNNEQFF